This T cell receptor beta chain was sequenced for a study of cytomegalovirus exposure and HLA in healthy donors. Remarks on this clone: Its antigen is unknown.

The PCR used 60 Vbeta and 13 Jbeta primers. Method: immunoSEQ multiplex PCR; TCRdb's copy keeps in-frame clones and lacks some. The table shows about 160,000 clones, with around 83% occurring only once. Regarding the study as a whole: Sequencing depth roughly uniform across donors was assumed in presence/absence analyses.

After removal of 2 bases from V and 3 bases from J, the junction contained 10 bases not matched to a gene. Germline CDR1 reads LGHNA; CDR2 reads YSLEER. This CDR3 region has 17 residues. Sequenced sample: PBMCs. This clonotype originated in a male donor in good health and CMV-seropositive. The genes are TRBV4-3 and TRBJ2-1; 7 bases are shared with TRBD1. CDR3 nucleotide sequence: TGCGCCAGCAGCCAATCGGGACAGCCGAGAAACTACAATGAGCAGTTCTTC. It codes for CASSQSGQPRNYNEQFF.